This note documents a single T cell receptor beta chain sequence. There is no known antigen for this receptor. Base quality data are lacking; no much larger clone is found one base away. Genomic DNA was isolated from the sorted cells so that the TCRbeta CDR3 region could be sequenced. The immunoSEQ Assay was used for sequencing of TCRbeta CDR3 regions. TCRdb took over this immuneACCESS table, retaining in-frame rearrangements with V and J assigned. Such tables are incomplete; in checked studies, under half of the missing clones stem from an unresolved V gene, and the remainder is unexplained. This sample lists fewer than 35,000 clones; 88% were detected once. The ten largest clones take up approximately 59% of the sample. These data come from a study of OX40 agonist ivuxolimab in advanced cancers. With regard to the full study: Ivuxolimab, which targeted the costimulatory receptor OX40 (CD134), was an agonistic, fully human IgG2 monoclonal antibody. Intravenous ivuxolimab was administered to patients every 2 weeks at six dose levels: 0.01, 0.1, 0.3, 1.5, 3 and 10 mg/kg. Of the roughly 52 patients in dose escalation, around 19 had hepatocellular carcinoma, approximately 15 had melanoma, 9 had renal cell carcinoma and 9 had head and neck cancer. The purpose of peripheral TCRbeta sequencing was to test whether ivuxolimab changed TCR sequence diversity and led to clonal T-cell expansion. In the dose-escalation cohort, approximately 80% of patients were male, and the mean age was approximately 60 years with a range of roughly 23 to 79. Prior anti-PD-1, anti-PD-L1 or anti-CTLA-4 therapy was permitted, and less than 45% of dose-escalation patients had received checkpoint inhibitors. Partial responses occurred in three dose-escalation patients: two with cutaneous melanoma and one with hepatocellular carcinoma. The paper covers the monotherapy dose-escalation part of the phase I ivuxolimab trial, which included N of about 50 patients.

The CDR3 runs 13 amino acids, cysteine and phenylalanine included. The DNA shown is the 39-base CDR3, in frame from base 1. For this chain, trimming is 6 bases at the V end and 3 bases at the J end, and the number of junction bases without a gene match is 3. Taken from the germline V gene (reference sequence), the CDR1 and CDR2 loops are LNHDA and SQIVND. General conclusions and limits of the study: On average, CD8+ T cells showed more expanded clones than CD4+ T cells after ivuxolimab. Low levels of normalized T-cell clonal expansion were also seen in some patients who did not respond. In the 0.1-3.0 mg/kg groups, partial responders had among the lowest normalized peripheral clonal expansion, particularly in CD8+ T cells. At doses from 0.1 to 3.0 mg/kg, clonal expansion was seen in both CD4+ and CD8+ blood T cells between baseline and week 6. Which antigens the clonally expanded peripheral T cells were specific for was not determined.

Patients with autoimmune disease history or receiving systemic immunosuppression were excluded from the trial. Peripheral blood for TCR sequencing was collected from all dose cohorts at baseline, on cycle 4 day 1, and on cycle 7 day 1. The samples were taken from a phase I, first-in-human, multicenter, open-label dose-escalation trial of ivuxolimab. Adults with locally advanced or metastatic head and neck squamous cell, hepatocellular, melanoma or renal cell carcinoma were enrolled in the trial. Before TCR sequencing, CD4+ T cells and CD8+ T cells from peripheral blood were sorted into separate populations.

This clonotype was sampled from an adult with an advanced solid tumor such as melanoma, head and neck, liver or kidney cancer. In this chain, TRBV19 is recombined with TRBJ2-7; a stretch of 9 junction bases matches TRBD1. The starting material was CD4+ or CD8+ T cells sorted from blood, obtained in a trial of the OX40 agonist ivuxolimab. The nucleotides read TGTGCCAGTAGCTGGACAGGGGACTACGAGCAGTACTTC. It translates to CASSWTGDYEQYF.